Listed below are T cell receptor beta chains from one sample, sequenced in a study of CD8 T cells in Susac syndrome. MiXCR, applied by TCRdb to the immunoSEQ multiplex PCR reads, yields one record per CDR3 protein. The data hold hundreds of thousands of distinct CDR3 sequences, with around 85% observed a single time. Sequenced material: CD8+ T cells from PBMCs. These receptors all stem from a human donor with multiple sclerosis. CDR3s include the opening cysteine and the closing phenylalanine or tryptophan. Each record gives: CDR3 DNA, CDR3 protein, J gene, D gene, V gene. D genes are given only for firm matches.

CDR3nt: TGTGCCAGCAGTTACCCCGGACAGGGGGGCAGCCTGGATACGCAGTATTTT
CDR3aa: CASSYPGQGGSLDTQYF
j_gene: TRBJ2-3
d_gene: TRBD1
v_gene: TRBV6-5

CDR3nt: TGTGCCATCAGTGAATCCCCGGGGGCGCGGTACGAGCAGTACTTC
CDR3aa: CAISESPGARYEQYF
j_gene: TRBJ2-7
d_gene: .
v_gene: TRBV10-3

CDR3nt: TGTGCCAGCAGTGACAACCTGAGCTCCTACGAGCAGTACTTC
CDR3aa: CASSDNLSSYEQYF
j_gene: TRBJ2-7
d_gene: .
v_gene: TRBV6-1

CDR3nt: TGTGCCATCAGTGGACAGGGGGTGAGGGAGCAGTACTTC
CDR3aa: CAISGQGVREQYF
j_gene: TRBJ2-7
d_gene: TRBD1
v_gene: TRBV10-3

CDR3nt: TGTGCCAGCAGCCCATATGAAAAACTGTTTTTT
CDR3aa: CASSPYEKLFF
j_gene: TRBJ1-4
d_gene: .
v_gene: TRBV7-9

CDR3nt: TGCAGTGCTAGAGATGCGGCGCTAATTCAGATTGAAGCTTTCTTT
CDR3aa: CSARDAALIQIEAFF
j_gene: TRBJ1-1
d_gene: .
v_gene: TRBV20-1

CDR3nt: TGTGCCAGCAGTTTATCTGGACAGGGCCGCTACGAGCAGTACTTC
CDR3aa: CASSLSGQGRYEQYF
j_gene: TRBJ2-7
d_gene: TRBD1
v_gene: TRBV27

CDR3nt: TGTGCCAGCAGCCCGTCCCCAATGGGTCAAGAGACCCAGTACTTC
CDR3aa: CASSPSPMGQETQYF
j_gene: TRBJ2-5
d_gene: .
v_gene: TRBV7-6

CDR3nt: TGTGCTAGTGCTTGGACGGATTTCTACGAGCAGTACTTC
CDR3aa: CASAWTDFYEQYF
j_gene: TRBJ2-7
d_gene: .
v_gene: TRBV12-5

CDR3nt: TGCGCCAGCAGCCCCGGGACAGAAACTTCTAACTATGGCTACACCTTC
CDR3aa: CASSPGTETSNYGYTF
j_gene: TRBJ1-2
d_gene: TRBD1
v_gene: TRBV5-1

CDR3nt: TGTGCCAGCAGTTTTATAGCGACAGGGGCTCACACCGGGGAGCTGTTTTTT
CDR3aa: CASSFIATGAHTGELFF
j_gene: TRBJ2-2
d_gene: TRBD1
v_gene: TRBV12-3/TRBV12-4

CDR3nt: TGTGCCATCAAACTAGCGGGGGGACCTGATACGCAGTATTTT
CDR3aa: CAIKLAGGPDTQYF
j_gene: TRBJ2-3
d_gene: TRBD2
v_gene: TRBV10-3

CDR3nt: TGTGCCAGCAGCCCCGGGCCAGTAGGGGCCAACGTCCTGACTTTC
CDR3aa: CASSPGPVGANVLTF
j_gene: TRBJ2-6
d_gene: .
v_gene: TRBV7-3

CDR3nt: TGTGCCAGCAGCTTGTATACAGGACCTTCCTACGAGCAGTACTTC
CDR3aa: CASSLYTGPSYEQYF
j_gene: TRBJ2-7
d_gene: .
v_gene: TRBV5-5

CDR3nt: TGCAGTGCTAGAGATCCGGTCCAGAATTCACCCCTCCACTTT
CDR3aa: CSARDPVQNSPLHF
j_gene: TRBJ1-6
d_gene: .
v_gene: TRBV20-1

CDR3nt: TGTGCCAGCAGTAGACAGGTTTCGATCTCTGGGGCCAACGTCCTGACTTTC
CDR3aa: CASSRQVSISGANVLTF
j_gene: TRBJ2-6
d_gene: .
v_gene: TRBV27

CDR3nt: TGTGCCAGCAGTTGGGACTCCGTCAACGAGCAGTACTTC
CDR3aa: CASSWDSVNEQYF
j_gene: TRBJ2-7
d_gene: .
v_gene: TRBV27

CDR3nt: TGTGCCAGCAGCACTGTTAAGGGGCCGAGTGGAAACACCATATATTTT
CDR3aa: CASSTVKGPSGNTIYF
j_gene: TRBJ1-3
d_gene: .
v_gene: TRBV7-9

CDR3nt: TGCAGTGCTAGAGTTGGGAACACTGAAGCTTTCTTT
CDR3aa: CSARVGNTEAFF
j_gene: TRBJ1-1
d_gene: .
v_gene: TRBV20-1

CDR3nt: TGTGCCAGCAGTTCTCTGGGGACCTGGCGCACAGATACGCAGTATTTT
CDR3aa: CASSSLGTWRTDTQYF
j_gene: TRBJ2-3
d_gene: .
v_gene: TRBV27

CDR3nt: TGTGCCAGCAGTTTGAAGGGGGCCAACGTTTATAGCAATCAGCCCCAGCATTTT
CDR3aa: CASSLKGANVYSNQPQHF
j_gene: TRBJ1-5
d_gene: TRBD1
v_gene: TRBV27

CDR3nt: TGTGCCAGCAGCTTTCCAGGAGACTCTGGGGCCAACGTCCTGACTTTC
CDR3aa: CASSFPGDSGANVLTF
j_gene: TRBJ2-6
d_gene: .
v_gene: TRBV5-6

CDR3nt: TGTGCCGCGTATACTCAGGGGGACTTCTCCTACGAGCAGTACTTC
CDR3aa: CAAYTQGDFSYEQYF
j_gene: TRBJ2-7
d_gene: .
v_gene: TRBV30

CDR3nt: TGCAGTGCTAGGCAGACAGGGACTAATGAAAAACTGTTTTTT
CDR3aa: CSARQTGTNEKLFF
j_gene: TRBJ1-4
d_gene: TRBD1
v_gene: TRBV20-1